The 20 T cell receptor beta chains given below trace back to one sample, sequenced in a study of OX40 agonist ivuxolimab in advanced cancers. Measured with immunoSEQ multiplex PCR; TCRdb has only the in-frame clones, and not every one. Of about 58,000 clones listed, approximately 82% are singletons. The material was CD4+ or CD8+ T cells sorted from blood, obtained in a trial of the OX40 agonist ivuxolimab. All receptors come from an adult with an advanced solid tumor such as melanoma, head and neck, liver or kidney cancer.

The rearrangement joins TRBV6-5 to TRBJ1-1, with 7 positions matching TRBD1. CDR1 is MNHEY, CDR2 SVGAGI, per germline. With 9 bases clipped from V and 5 bases from J, the junction kept 6 bases outside the gene matches. The CDR3 runs 12 residues. The CDR3 reads CASSTGRTEAFF. DNA for the CDR3: TGTGCCAGTTCGACAGGGAGGACTGAAGCTTTCTTT.

The chain is built from TRBV30 and TRBJ2-1, with 14 nucleotides matching TRBD2. The CDR3 extends over 14 amino acids. In germline, CDR1 is GTSNPN, CDR2 SVGIG (reference sequence). The V and J ends lost 5 bases and 8 bases, in that order; junction bases with no gene match: 5. The CDR3: CAWAPGLAGDEQFF. The DNA of the CDR3 is TGTGCCTGGGCGCCGGGACTAGCGGGGGATGAGCAGTTCTTC. The variable domain in full, with the rest retrieved from reference TRBV30 and TRBJ2-1, is SQTIHQWPATLVQPVGSPLSLECTVEGTSNPNLYWYRQAAGRGLQLLFYSVGIGQISSEVPQNLSASRPQDRQFILSSKKLLLSDSGFYLCAWAPGLAGDEQFFGPGTRLTVL.

This clone came up a few times. The V gene is TRBV7-2, the J gene TRBJ2-3; D perhaps matches TRBD2 (5 bases). This CDR3 spans 14 amino acids. CDR1 is SGHTA and CDR2 is FQGNSA in the germline V gene. The V end lost 2 bases, the J end lost 8 bases, and 14 bases lay between the germline ends. DNA of the CDR3: TGTGCCAGCAGCTTAAGCCTAGCAGGCCTTACGCAGTATTTT. Translated, it gives CASSLSLAGLTQYF.

This clone was found a few times. J is TRBJ1-1 and V is TRBV5-1, with 10 bases fitting TRBD1. J lost 5 bases, V lost 1 base, and 5 bases had no gene match. The CDR3 covers 15 residues. The germline CDR1 and CDR2 sequences are SGHRS and YFSETQ. CDR3 region: CASSLHGTGVTEAFF. The CDR3, as DNA: TGCGCCAGCAGCTTGCATGGGACAGGGGTTACTGAAGCTTTCTTT. The full variable domain, in which reference TRBV5-1 and TRBJ1-1 provide the parts outside the CDR3, is KAGVTQTPRYLIKTRGQQVTLSCSPISGHRSVSWYQQTPGQGLQFLFEYFSETQRNKGNFPGRFSGRQFSNSRSEMNVSTLELGDSALYLCASSLHGTGVTEAFFGQGTRLTVV.

This clone was seen once. The chain has TRBV19 and TRBJ2-5; D not resolved. Trimming left V 1 base short and J 4 bases short, with 7 bases between. The CDR3 extends over 13 amino acids. Germline V gene sequence: CDR1 LNHDA, CDR2 SQIVND (reference sequence). The CDR3 spells CASSIVYRETQYF. CDR3 nucleotides: TGTGCCAGTAGTATAGTTTACCGAGAGACCCAGTACTTC.

The chain links TRBV7-8 to TRBJ2-1; the D gene could be TRBD1 or TRBD2 (5 bases each). V shed 5 bases and J shed 6 bases, with 20 bases lying between them. The CDR3 runs to 16 residues. CDR1 is SGHVS and CDR2 is FQNEAQ in the germline V gene. The CDR3 bases are TGTGCCAGCAGCCTAGGATGGGACCACCGCCCCAATGAGCAGTTCTTC. Translated: CASSLGWDHRPNEQFF.

The chain carries TRBV18 and TRBJ2-3; 9 bases match TRBD2. CDR1 is KGHSH, CDR2 LQKENI, per germline. The V segment lost 4 bases and the J segment 2 bases; nucleotides outside the gene matches: 4. CDR3 length: 15 residues. The CDR3 region is CASSLLAGATDTQYF. Written as DNA, the CDR3 is TGTGCCAGCTCACTGTTAGCGGGGGCCACAGATACGCAGTATTTT.

This chain connects TRBV15 to TRBJ1-3, with D uncertain. Germline CDR1 LNHNV, CDR2 YYDKDF (reference sequence). Trimming stripped 0 bases from V and 2 bases from J, with 8 bases between. CDR3 length: 15 amino acids. CDR3 region: CATSRDLGPGNTIYF. The CDR3 DNA follows: TGTGCCACCAGCAGAGATCTGGGTCCTGGAAACACCATATATTTT.

This chain joins TRBV7-9 and TRBJ1-2; TRBD1 aligns across 10 bases. Germline V gene data show CDR1 as SEHNR and CDR2 as FQNEAQ (reference sequence). V shed 5 bases, J shed 4 bases, and the junction held 7 bases outside the gene matches. CDR3 length equals 15 residues. CDR3 amino acids: CASSVSGQGPYGYTF. The CDR3 nucleotides are TGTGCCAGCAGCGTCTCGGGACAGGGGCCCTATGGCTACACCTTC. Full variable domain (remainder filled in from reference TRBV7-9 and TRBJ1-2): DTGVSQNPRHKITKRGQNVTFRCDPISEHNRLYWYRQTLGQGPEFLTYFQNEAQLEKSRLLSDRFSAERPKGSFSTLEIQRTEQGDSAMYLCASSVSGQGPYGYTFGSGTRLTVV.

This clone has a single count. The V gene is TRBV19, the J gene TRBJ1-2, with D possibly TRBD1 on 6 matching bases. The CDR3 loop spans 14 amino acids. Looked up from germline, CDR1 is LNHDA and CDR2 is SQIVND (reference sequence). V was clipped by 3 bases and J by 4 bases, with 12 bases between them. This CDR3 reads CASSITGRSYGYTF. The CDR3 region has the DNA TGTGCCAGTAGTATCACAGGGAGGTCCTATGGCTACACCTTC. Using reference TRBV19 and TRBJ1-2 for the parts outside the CDR3, the full variable domain is DGGITQSPKYLFRKEGQNVTLSCEQNLNHDAMYWYRQDPGQGLRLIYYSQIVNDFQKGDIAEGYSVSREKKESFPLTVTSAQKNPTAFYLCASSITGRSYGYTFGSGTRLTVV.

The chain is built from TRBV30 and TRBJ1-6, with 7 nucleotides matching TRBD1. The CDR3 loop spans 21 amino acids. V trimming: 0 bases; J trimming: 1 base; junction bases outside the gene matches: 18. CDR1 and CDR2 (germline): GTSNPN, SVGIG (reference sequence). DNA of the CDR3: TGTGCCTGGAGTGTATATTCCTCAGGGGGTAATACTTGGTCCTATAATTCACCCCTCCACTTT. It codes for CAWSVYSSGGNTWSYNSPLHF.

The chain carries TRBV6-5 and TRBJ1-4; tentatively, D is TRBD1 (5 bases). V lost 4 bases, J lost 5 bases, and 14 bases lay in between. This CDR3 is 15 amino acids long. The germline V gene has CDR1 MNHEY and CDR2 SVGAGI. CDR3 sequence: CASSFAGGGNEKLFF. The DNA for the CDR3 is TGTGCCAGCAGTTTTGCGGGGGGGGGAAATGAAAAACTGTTTTTT.

The V and J genes are TRBV18 and TRBJ1-1, with TRBD1 matching over 11 bases. The V gene's germline CDR1 is KGHSH and CDR2 LQKENI. This CDR3 contains 17 residues. V gave up 5 bases and J gave up 5 bases; unmatched junction bases: 13. The CDR3 coding sequence is TGTGCCAGCTCATCCGGGACAGGGGGACCTCGGGTTACTGAAGCTTTCTTT. Translation: CASSSGTGGPRVTEAFF.

The chain employs TRBV27 and TRBJ1-5; 7 bases align to TRBD1. The V and J ends lost 4 bases and 6 bases, in that order; junction bases with no gene match: 9. CDR1 MNHEY and CDR2 SMNVEV come from the germline V gene (reference sequence). CDR3 length: 15 residues. CDR3 sequence (DNA): TGTGCCAGCAGTTCCAGGGGGTTAGGTTTTCAGCCCCAGCATTTT. Its protein product is CASSSRGLGFQPQHF.

J is TRBJ1-2 and V is TRBV5-1, with D unresolved. The germline V and J ends were trimmed by 2 bases and 4 bases, with 18 bases remaining between them. This CDR3 spans 16 amino acids. Germline values: CDR1 SGHRS, CDR2 YFSETQ. CDR3 in amino acids: CASSLENGPKRYGYTF. The CDR3, as DNA: TGCGCCAGCAGCTTAGAAAATGGCCCGAAACGCTATGGCTACACCTTC.

The chain employs TRBV6-6 and TRBJ2-3; D gene ambiguous. The V and J ends lost 2 bases and 2 bases respectively, with 11 bases between them. From germline, CDR1 is MNHNY and CDR2 SVGAGI (reference sequence). The CDR3 has 15 amino acids. In nucleotides, the CDR3 is TGTGCCAGCAGTTACGGAAGTACCAACACAGATACGCAGTATTTT. Translated, it gives CASSYGSTNTDTQYF.

CDR3 loop: CASSLADRDTGELFF. In DNA, the CDR3 is TGTGCCAGCAGCTTAGCAGATCGTGACACCGGGGAGCTGTTTTTT. The J gene is TRBJ2-2, the V gene TRBV7-3; D gene unclear. V was pared by 2 bases and J by 3 bases, with 10 bases between. The CDR3 is 15 residues long. The germline V gene has CDR1 SGHTA and CDR2 FQGTGA.

The chain recombines TRBV6-1 with TRBJ2-2; TRBD1 matches 8 bases. V lost 3 bases to trimming and J lost 7 bases; unmatched junction nucleotides: 10. The CDR3 runs 16 residues. The germline V gene encodes CDR1 MNHNS and CDR2 SASEGT. CDR3 in amino acids: CASSDETGVWHGELFF. In DNA, the CDR3 is TGTGCCAGCAGTGATGAGACAGGGGTTTGGCACGGGGAGCTGTTTTTT.

The chain carries TRBV5-1 and TRBJ1-2; 9 bases align to TRBD1. The CDR3 consists of 16 residues. V dropped 7 bases and J dropped 4; count of bases not matched to a gene: 14. Per the germline V gene, CDR1 is SGHRS and CDR2 is YFSETQ. The CDR3 loop is CASSPQGQGFGYGYTF. The CDR3 DNA reads TGCGCCAGCTCACCCCAGGGACAGGGATTCGGCTATGGCTACACCTTC.

The chain employs TRBV27 and TRBJ1-4, with TRBD1 matching 10 bases. CDR1 MNHEY and CDR2 SMNVEV come from the germline V gene (reference sequence). Trimming cost V 5 bases and J 7 bases; bases outside gene matches: 7. This CDR3 region has 15 residues. The CDR3 DNA is TGTGCCAGCAGTACCCCCGGGACAGGGGTTGAAAAACTGTTTTTT. It specifies CASSTPGTGVEKLFF. The full variable domain, its missing parts supplied by reference TRBV27 and TRBJ1-4, is EAQVTQNPRYLITVTGKKLTVTCSQNMNHEYMSWYRQDPGLGLRQIYYSMNVEVTDKGDVPEGYKVSRKEKRNFPLILESPSPNQTSLYFCASSTPGTGVEKLFFGSGTQLSVL.